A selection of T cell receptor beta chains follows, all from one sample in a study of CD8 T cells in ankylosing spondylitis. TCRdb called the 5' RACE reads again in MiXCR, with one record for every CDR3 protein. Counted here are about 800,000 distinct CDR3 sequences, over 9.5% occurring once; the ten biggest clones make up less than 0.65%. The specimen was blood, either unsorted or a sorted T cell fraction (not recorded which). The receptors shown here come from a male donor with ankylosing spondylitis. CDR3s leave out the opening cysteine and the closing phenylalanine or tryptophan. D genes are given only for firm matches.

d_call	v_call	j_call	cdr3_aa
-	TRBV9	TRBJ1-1	ASSKDPGDTEAF
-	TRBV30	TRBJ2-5	AWSIKGGETQY
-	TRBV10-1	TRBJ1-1	ASSESVQGPEAF
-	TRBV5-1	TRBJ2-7	ASSIRDGAYEQY
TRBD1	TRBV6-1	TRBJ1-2	ATRPGGLERSGYT
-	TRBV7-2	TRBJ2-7	ASSSRAGTEYEQY
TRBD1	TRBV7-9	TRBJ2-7	ASSFLPGQGSYEQY
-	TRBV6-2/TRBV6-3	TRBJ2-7	ASSYPGHGYEQY
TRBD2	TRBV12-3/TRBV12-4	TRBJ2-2	ASRTTSGSRTGELF
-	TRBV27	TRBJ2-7	ASSLGAGGGFEQY
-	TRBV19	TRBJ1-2	ASTPGTASAHYGYT
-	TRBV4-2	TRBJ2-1	ASSQDRMLLAVYNEQF
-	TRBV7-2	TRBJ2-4	ASSPGIGAAKNIQY
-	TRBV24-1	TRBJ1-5	ATSDSNQPQH
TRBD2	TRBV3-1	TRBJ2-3	ASSRWTSGSADTQY
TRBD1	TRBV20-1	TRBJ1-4	SASGGAKEKLF
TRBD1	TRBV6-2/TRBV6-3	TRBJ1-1	ASSWALDRGPTEAF
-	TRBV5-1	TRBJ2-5	ASSLGPRHQETQY
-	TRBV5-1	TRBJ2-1	ASSSLTVNNEQF
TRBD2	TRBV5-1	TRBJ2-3	ASGGGSIADTQY
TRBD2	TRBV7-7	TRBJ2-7	ASSLAGGTSGRLWQY
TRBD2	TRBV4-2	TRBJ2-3	ASSPIAGGNTDTQY
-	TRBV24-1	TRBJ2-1	ATRGRVGTNEQF
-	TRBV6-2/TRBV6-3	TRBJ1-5	ATTTSNQPQH
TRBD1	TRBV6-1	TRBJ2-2	ASSELGQGAGELF
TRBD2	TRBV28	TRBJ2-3	ASSRGVRDTQY
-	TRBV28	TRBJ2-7	ASLSPGATSYEQY
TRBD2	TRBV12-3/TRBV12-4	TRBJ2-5	ASSRGGGEVTQY
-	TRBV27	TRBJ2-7	ASSDFDSYEQY
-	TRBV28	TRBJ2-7	ASSLHDEQY
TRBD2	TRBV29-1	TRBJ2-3	SVAPGTTTDTQY
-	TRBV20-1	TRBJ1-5	SANAVYSNQPQH
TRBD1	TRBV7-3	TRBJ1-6	ASSLDYRGNNSPLH
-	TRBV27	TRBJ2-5	ASSFRKPLAGRRETQY
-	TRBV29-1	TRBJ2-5	SAPGQLQETQY
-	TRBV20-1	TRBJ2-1	SATSPGQYNEQF
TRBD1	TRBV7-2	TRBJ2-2	ASSPPTGKNTGELF
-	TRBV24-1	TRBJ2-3	ATSDPIRGAPTDTQY
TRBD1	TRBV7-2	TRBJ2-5	ASSLSGGKYQETQY
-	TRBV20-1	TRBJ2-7	SAKKGFAYEQY
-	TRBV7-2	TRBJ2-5	ASSLLDGRDQETQY
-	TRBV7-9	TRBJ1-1	ASGPGLLCEAF
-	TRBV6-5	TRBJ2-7	ASSYPPFPYEQY
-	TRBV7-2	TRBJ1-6	ASSPGQRRWNSPLH
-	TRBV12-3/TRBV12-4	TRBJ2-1	ASSLRGGGSYNEQF
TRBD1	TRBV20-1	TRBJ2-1	SARTGQGGWWSYNEQF
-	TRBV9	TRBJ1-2	ASSVTGVLGYT
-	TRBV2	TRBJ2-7	ASSPIRGGTYEQY
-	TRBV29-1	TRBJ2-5	SAGRQETQY
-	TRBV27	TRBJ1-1	ASSSPYGGTEAF
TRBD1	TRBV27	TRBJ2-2	ASSFGRGYSGELF
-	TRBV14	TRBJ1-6	ASSQDPGLSSPLH
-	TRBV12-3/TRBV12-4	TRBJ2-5	ASSENRVWGTQY
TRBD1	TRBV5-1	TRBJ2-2	ASTRRRGQANTGELF